This T cell receptor (beta chain) was documented in a study of blood T cell repertoires in COVID-19 (dated by TCRdb to 2018 to 2020). Describing the broader study: Recovered participants in ImmuneRACE Cohort 3 were defined as having two consecutive negative NP/OP PCR tests, clearance from a healthcare professional, or resolution of symptoms. The dataset comprised deeply sampled blood TCRbeta repertoires from subjects exposed to, actively infected with, or recovered from COVID-19. The repertoires were released in a freely available public database intended as a resource for research on the immune response to SARS-CoV-2. The material from the prospective study consisted of cDNA or gDNA derived from T cells, B-cell-depleted T cells, or PBMCs. Nearly every sample came with metadata listing a de-identified subject ID, COVID-19 status, age in years and sex. The samples were drawn from the first 160 participants of the ongoing ImmuneRACE study and from 1,254 subjects provided by 6 global collaborators. Samples covering the acute and convalescent phases of COVID-19 were provided by collaborators in the United States, Italy and Spain. HLA class I and class II types, where available, came from metadata supplied by the sample provider rather than from assay-based typing. Broad study findings and their caveats: The amount of clinical and demographic metadata varied by source and participant and was provided uncurated.

Participants in the prospective study were enrolled through a virtual design, were aged about 18 to 100 years, and lived in about 25 United States geographic areas. To assign participants to cohorts, the prospective study relied on clinical history that participants themselves reported in a screening survey and a study questionnaire. Each participant in the prospective study had whole blood, serum and a nasopharyngeal or oropharyngeal swab collected by mobile phlebotomists. Participants in the prospective study had the option to provide additional blood draws and questionnaires over an approximately 2-month period. Prospective study blood samples were shipped either frozen or at room temperature before DNA extraction. TCRbeta CDR3 regions were amplified from genomic DNA using the immunoSEQ Assay, a bias-controlled multiplex PCR. Processing in the source paper ran as follows. The number of nucleated cells in each sample was estimated by amplification of reference gene primers within the assay. Sequence reads were collapsed and filtered to measure the absolute abundance of every unique TCRbeta CDR3 rearrangement. For each sample, productive Simpson clonality was calculated by taking the square root of Simpson's diversity index across productive rearrangements. TCRdb re-hosts the immuneACCESS table, in-frame sequences only. Its copies lack some clones; in the studies checked, an unresolved V gene accounts for under half of them, and the cause for the rest is not known. V and J calls and clone size are copied from that table; D and trimming were computed from the DNA. For this sample the table gives about 170,000 clones, of which roughly 78% were detected only once. The ten largest account for around 20% of the sample.

Remarks on this clone: Its antigen is not yet known. Per-base qualities were not stored, and no clone one base away is much larger.

Looking up the germline V gene (reference sequence) yields CDR1 SGHKS and CDR2 YYEKEE. Its CDR3 holds 15 amino acids, cysteine through phenylalanine. CDR3 DNA is the only sequence kept; it has 45 bases, read in frame from the first base. Trimming costs V 2 bases and J 2 bases, and their ends lie 11 bases apart. The clonotype was recovered from a woman in her 70s in a cohort exposed to, infected with or recovered from COVID-19 (not recorded which). Input material: PBMCs or T cells enriched from blood (not recorded which). In this chain, TRBV5-5 is recombined with TRBJ1-5, with the D gene uncertain. The DNA sequence follows: TGTGCCAGCAGCTTCAAGGGAGTGGGCAATCAGCCCCAGCATTTT. Protein translation: CASSFKGVGNQPQHF.